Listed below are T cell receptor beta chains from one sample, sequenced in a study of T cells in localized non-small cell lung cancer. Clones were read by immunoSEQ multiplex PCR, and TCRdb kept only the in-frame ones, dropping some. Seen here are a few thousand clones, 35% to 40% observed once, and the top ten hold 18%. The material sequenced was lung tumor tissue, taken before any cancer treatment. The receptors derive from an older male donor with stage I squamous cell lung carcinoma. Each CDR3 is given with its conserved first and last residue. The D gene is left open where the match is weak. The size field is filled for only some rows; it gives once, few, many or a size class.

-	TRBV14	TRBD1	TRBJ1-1	TGTGCCAGCAGCCAGGGGACAGGGGAGGACACTGAAGCTTTCTTT	CASSQGTGEDTEAFF
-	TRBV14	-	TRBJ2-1	TGTGCCAGCAGCCAAGAGGTAGGGTCCTACAATGAGCAGTTCTTC	CASSQEVGSYNEQFF
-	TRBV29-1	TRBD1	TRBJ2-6	TGCAGCGTTGATGAGCCGGGACAGGGTTTCTCTAGGGCCAACGTCCTGACTTTC	CSVDEPGQGFSRANVLTF
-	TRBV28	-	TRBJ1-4	TGTGCCAGCAGTTTATGGACAGAGAATGAAAAACTGTTTTTT	CASSLWTENEKLFF
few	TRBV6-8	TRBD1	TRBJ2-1	TGTGCCAGCACCCAAAGGGACAGGGGGCAAGGGAATGAGCAGTTCTTC	CASTQRDRGQGNEQFF
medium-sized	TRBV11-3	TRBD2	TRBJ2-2	TGTGCCAGCAGCTTGTATAGCGGGAGGGCCCCCGGGGAGCTGTTTTTT	CASSLYSGRAPGELFF
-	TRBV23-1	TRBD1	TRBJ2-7	TGCGCCAGCACTGAACCGGGACAGCTAATGAAGCAGTACTTC	CASTEPGQLMKQYF
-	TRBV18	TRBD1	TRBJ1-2	TGTGCCAGCTCACCGGGGACAGGGGGCGTCGAAGGCTACACCTTC	CASSPGTGGVEGYTF
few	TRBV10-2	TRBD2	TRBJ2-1	TGCGCCAGCAGGGTTCTAGCGGGAGGGCGAGGCATTGAGCAGTTCTTC	CASRVLAGGRGIEQFF
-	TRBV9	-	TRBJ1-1	TGTGCCAGCAGTTTACCAGGGTTTGAAGCTTTCTTT	CASSLPGFEAFF
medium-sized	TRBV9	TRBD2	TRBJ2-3	TGTGCCAGCAGCCCGCCGGGACTAGCGGGACAAGATACGCAGTATTTT	CASSPPGLAGQDTQYF
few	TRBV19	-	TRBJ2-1	TGTGCCAGTAGTATGGACGTGTACAATGAGCAGTTCTTC	CASSMDVYNEQFF
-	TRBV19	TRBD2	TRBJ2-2	TGTGCCAGTAGGGGACTAGCGGGAGTTATCACCGGGGAGCTGTTTTTT	CASRGLAGVITGELFF
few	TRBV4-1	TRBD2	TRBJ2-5	TGCGCCAGCAGCCAAGGGCTAGCGGGAGGTGAGACCCAGTACTTC	CASSQGLAGGETQYF
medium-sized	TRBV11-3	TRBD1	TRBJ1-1	TGTGCCAGCAGCTTAAGTTGGACAGGGGCTACTGAAGCTTTCTTT	CASSLSWTGATEAFF
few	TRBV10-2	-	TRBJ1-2	TGCGCCAGCAGTTTGGAACCCTATGGCTACACCTTC	CASSLEPYGYTF
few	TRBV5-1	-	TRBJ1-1	TGCGCCAGCAGCTTGGCCGGGACTCCTGACACTGAAGCTTTCTTT	CASSLAGTPDTEAFF
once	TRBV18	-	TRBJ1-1	TGTGCCAGCTCACTAACGGCTGGGATGAACACTGAAGCTTTCTTT	CASSLTAGMNTEAFF
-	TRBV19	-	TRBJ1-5	TGTGCCAGTAGTTTTGCAGCTTATAGCAATCAGCCCCAGCATTTT	CASSFAAYSNQPQHF
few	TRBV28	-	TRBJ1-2	TGTGCCACCGATAGGGGGGCGTATGGCTACACCTTC	CATDRGAYGYTF
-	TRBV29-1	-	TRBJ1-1	TGCAGCGTTCAGCCTAGGCCTAACACTGAAGCTTTCTTT	CSVQPRPNTEAFF
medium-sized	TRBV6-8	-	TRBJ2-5	TGTGCCAGCGCCACAACTTACGGGTTACAAGAGACCCAGTACTTC	CASATTYGLQETQYF